The subject of this entry is one T cell receptor (beta chain). Its antigen remains unidentified. This sample was included in a study of vaccination and CD4 T cells after COVID-19. In the study overall: In the convalescent group, nasal swab PCR was SARS-CoV-2 positive; roughly 9 cases were mild and one severe. Overlapping SARS-CoV-2, HCoV-NL63, HCoV-OC43 and HCoV-229E spike peptides were used to stimulate cells.

The Oncomine TCR Beta short-read assay was applied to DNA of cultured CD4+ T cells. TCRdb fed the PCR reads into MiXCR, producing one record per CDR3 protein. The sample holds around 13,000 distinct CDR3 sequences, 75% to 85% seen once. Noted treatment: 10-day PBMC culture with coronavirus spike peptide pools or control peptides (ViraFEST assay). Germline loops: CDR1 MDHEN, CDR2 SYDVKM. V lost 0 bases, J lost 13 bases, and 15 bases lay in between. The CDR3 runs 13 residues. The sequence was collected from a human donor who had recovered from COVID-19. The chain couples TRBV28 to TRBJ1-1; maybe TRBD1 (5 bases). Sequencing used CD4+ T cells from blood, cultured in vitro. The CDR3 DNA reads TGTGCCAGCAGTTTATGGAATCCCGCCGACAGTTTCTTT. It codes for CASSLWNPADSFF. The full variable domain, in which reference TRBV28 and TRBJ1-1 provide the parts outside the CDR3, is DVKVTQSSRYLVKRTGEKVFLECVQDMDHENMFWYRQDPGLGLRLIYFSYDVKMKEKGDIPEGYSVSREKKERFSLILESASTNQTSMYLCASSLWNPADSFFGQGTRLTVV.